This passage covers 2 T cell receptor beta chains from one sample sequenced in a study of response to subunit inactivated influenza vaccine. In TCRdb, the RT-PCR reads were re-called with MiXCR into one record per CDR3 protein. The sample yields about 540,000 distinct CDR3 sequences, under 30% seen once. These sequences were also reported in another study, on T cells expressing NK-cell markers. From that paper: TCR beta libraries carry UMIs added by 5'RACE template switching.

The material was CD4+ T cells sorted from PBMCs, obtained less than 13 days after vaccination. All receptors come from a man aged 50 or older who received an inactivated influenza vaccine.

Worth noting for this clonotype: A junction boundary mismatches the germline segment, possibly from a read error. The chain uses TRBV19 and TRBJ2-2, with a tentative D call TRBD1 (7 bases). The CDR3 spans 14 residues. CDR1 is LNHDA, CDR2 SQIVND, per germline (reference sequence). The DNA of the CDR3 is TGTGCCAGTAGGGCGGGACAGAACTCCGGGGAGCTGTTTTTT. As protein: CASRAGQNSGELFF.

V and J are TRBV12-3 or TRBV12-4 and TRBJ2-7; D may be TRBD2 (6 bases). Trimming removed 7 bases from V and 6 bases from J, with 19 bases in between. The CDR3 is made up of 14 amino acids. The CDR3 nucleotides read TGTGCCAGCACCCTAGTCGGGAGCTCGAGCGAGCAGTACTTC. Encoded protein: CASTLVGSSSEQYF.